This T cell receptor (beta chain) was identified during a study of blood T cell repertoires in COVID-19. On the study more broadly: In each case, the material was cDNA or gDNA derived from T cells, B-cell-depleted T cells, or PBMCs.

Germline lookup yields CDR1 MNHEY and CDR2 SMNVEV (reference sequence). The CDR3 is made up of 15 amino acids. V was cut by 5 bases and J by 3 bases, with 14 bases left in between. The authors' processing: Quantification of nucleated cells was approximated via reference gene primer amplification. Using immunoSEQ multiplex PCR, the repertoire was profiled, and TCRdb retains in-frame clones only, with some absent. V and J calls and clone size are given by that table; D and trimming were obtained from the DNA. The sample holds 140,000 or so clones, roughly 80% seen once. The chain carries TRBV27 and TRBJ1-5; tentative D call: TRBD1 (5 bases). What was sequenced was peripheral blood. The sequence was obtained from a man aged 50-59 years with acute or convalescent COVID-19. In nucleotides, the CDR3 is TGTGCCAGCAGTATCCGACGGGGGTCCAATCAGCCCCAGCATTTT. Its translation: CASSIRRGSNQPQHF.